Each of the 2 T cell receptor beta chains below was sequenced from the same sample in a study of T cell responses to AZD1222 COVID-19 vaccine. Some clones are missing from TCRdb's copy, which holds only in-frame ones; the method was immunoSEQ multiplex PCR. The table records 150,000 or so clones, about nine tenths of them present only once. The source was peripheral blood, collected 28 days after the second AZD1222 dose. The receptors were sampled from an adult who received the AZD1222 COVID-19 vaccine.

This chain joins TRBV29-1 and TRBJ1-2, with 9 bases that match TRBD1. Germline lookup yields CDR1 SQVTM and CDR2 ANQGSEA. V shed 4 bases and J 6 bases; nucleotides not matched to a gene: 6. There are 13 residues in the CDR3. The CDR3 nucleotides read TGCAGCGTTGTAATAAGGGACAGGGATGGCTACACCTTC. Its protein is CSVVIRDRDGYTF.

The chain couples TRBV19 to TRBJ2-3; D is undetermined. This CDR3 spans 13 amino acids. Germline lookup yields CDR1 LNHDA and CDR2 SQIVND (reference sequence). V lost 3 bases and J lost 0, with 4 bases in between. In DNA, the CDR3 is TGTGCCAGTAGTATTGCTAGCACAGATACGCAGTATTTT. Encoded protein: CASSIASTDTQYF.